A single TCR beta chain is shown here with its context. V lost 1 base and J 4 bases, leaving 10 bases between the germline ends. The germline gives CDR1 SGHTA, CDR2 FQGNSA. The CDR3 contains 14 residues. This entry comes from a study of early T cells in non-severe SARS-CoV-2 infection. TCRdb fed the 5' RACE reads into MiXCR, producing one record per CDR3 protein. The table lists 55,000 to 70,000 distinct CDR3 sequences, around 5.6% of them singletons. This TCR was recovered from an adult who was a healthcare worker with PCR-confirmed SARS-CoV-2 infection or an uninfected control (not recorded which). The chain combines TRBV7-2 with TRBJ1-1, with D unresolved. Material: whole blood. CDR3 DNA sequence: TGTGCCAGCAGCTTAGGGCAGGCGAGCACTGAAGCTTTCTTT. Translating gives CASSLGQASTEAFF.